A single sample is the source of the 31 T cell receptor beta chains below, sequenced in a study of read filtering for tumor transcriptome and immune sequencing. From around 440 ng of RNA, a library with molecular barcoded alpha/delta and beta/gamma adaptors was made. TCRdb passed the reads through MiXCR, listing each CDR3 protein once. The repertoire consists of over 45,000 distinct CDR3 sequences, with 20% occurring once and the leading ten covering approximately 18%. The sequenced material came from a population of CD138-negative cells sorted from bone marrow. These receptors were obtained from a donor at least 40 years old with multiple myeloma.

Regarding this clonotype: At one end, the junction sequence differs from germline, possibly due to a read error. The chain joins TRBV11-3 to TRBJ1-1; D is undetermined. The CDR3 is 16 residues long. In germline, CDR1 is SGHNT, CDR2 YENEEA. The CDR3 sequence is CASSLEDRGVDTEVFF. The CDR3 bases are TGTGCCAGCAGCTTAGAAGACCGGGGTGTAGACACTGAAGTTTTCTTT.

This clonotype was recorded many times. The chain links TRBV20-1 to TRBJ2-3; D not resolved. The CDR3 contains 10 residues. In germline, CDR1 is DFQATT, CDR2 SNEGSKA (reference sequence). Trimming left V 4 bases short and J 7 bases short, with 6 bases between. CDR3 DNA sequence: TGCAGTGCTAAGGTCAATACGCAGTATTTT. It encodes CSAKVNTQYF.

This clonotype was observed at least ten times. The CDR3 region is CSARDLRRTKETQYF. Here the CDR3 DNA reads TGCAGTGCTAGAGATCTCAGGCGGACCAAAGAGACCCAGTACTTC. The genes are TRBV20-1 and TRBJ2-5, with D unclear. The CDR3 consists of 15 residues. Germline CDR1 is DFQATT and CDR2 is SNEGSKA (reference sequence). The germline V and J ends were trimmed by 0 bases and 3 bases, with 14 bases remaining between them.

This chain links TRBV28 with TRBJ1-1; D call uncertain. Germline V gene sequence: CDR1 MDHEN, CDR2 SYDVKM. The CDR3 is 16 residues long. Trimming took 3 bases from V and 1 from J, leaving 15 bases between them. The CDR3 bases are TGTGCCAGCAGTTTGGGCCTGGGTGGGGAGAACACTGAAGCTTTCTTT. Translated: CASSLGLGGENTEAFF.

The genes are TRBV20-1 and TRBJ1-2; TRBD1 matches 10 bases. The length of the CDR3 is 15 residues. Per germline, CDR1 DFQATT and CDR2 SNEGSKA (reference sequence). The trim removed 3 bases at V and 4 bases at J, leaving 8 bases unmatched. CDR3 sequence reads: CSASRRQGAIYGYTF. The CDR3 nucleotides read TGCAGTGCTAGCCGGAGACAGGGGGCCATCTATGGCTACACCTTC.

On this clonotype itself: Possible read error: a much larger clone is one base away. The genes are TRBV6-2 or TRBV6-3 and TRBJ2-1; 8 positions agree with TRBD1. Germline loops: CDR1 MNHEY, CDR2 SVGEGT. The CDR3 totals 14 residues. The CDR3 loop reads CASSDTGQVHEQLF. CDR3 nucleotide sequence: TGTGCCAGCAGTGACACGGGACAGGTCCATGAGCAGCTCTTC.

This clonotype was seen at least ten times. One junction end disagrees with the germline gene, perhaps due to a read error. This chain links TRBV2 with TRBJ1-1; D call uncertain. Germline lookup yields CDR1 SNHLY and CDR2 FYNNEI. This CDR3 is 14 amino acids long. Here the CDR3 reads CASREEGMSTEAFF. In DNA form, the CDR3 reads TGTGCCAGCAGAGAAGAAGGGATGAGCACTGAAGCTTTCTTT.

This clonotype was observed at least ten times. V usage is TRBV7-6 and J usage is TRBJ2-7; D ambiguous. Germline CDR1 is SGHVS and CDR2 is FNYEAQ. V was pared by 7 bases and J by 7 bases, with 23 bases between. This CDR3 has 15 amino acids. The CDR3 nucleotides are TGTGCCAGCACCCTCTCGGCCACCTCCCCGGGTGAGCAGTACTTC. The encoded protein is CASTLSATSPGEQYF.

The V and J genes are TRBV20-1 and TRBJ2-3, with 13 bases lining up with TRBD2. Germline V gives CDR1 DFQATT, CDR2 SNEGSKA (reference sequence). The CDR3 is 15 amino acids. The junction had 6 bases not matched to a gene; V was cut back by 4 bases and J by 5 bases. CDR3 nucleotide sequence: TGCAGTGCTACAACTAGCGGGAGGGAAGAAGATACGCAGTATTTT. The encoded protein is CSATTSGREEDTQYF.

This clonotype was counted at least ten times. The V gene is TRBV20-1, the J gene TRBJ2-6; D uncertain. V was pared by 7 bases and J by 4 bases, with 23 bases between. This CDR3 is 17 amino acids long. Germline CDR1 reads DFQATT; CDR2 reads SNEGSKA (reference sequence). The CDR3 DNA reads as TGCAGTGTGAGAGCCCCCGGACCGACGACCGGGGCCAACGTCCTGACTTTC. Protein: CSVRAPGPTTGANVLTF.

This clonotype was detected ten times or more. This chain connects TRBV29-1 to TRBJ2-7, with D perhaps TRBD2 (5 bases). The V and J ends lost 7 bases and 4 bases respectively, with 20 bases between them. CDR1 is SQVTM and CDR2 is ANQGSEA in the germline V gene. The CDR3 has 14 amino acids. The CDR3 reads CSAISAKGSYEQYF. The CDR3, as DNA: TGCAGCGCCATAAGTGCTAAAGGGAGTTACGAGCAGTACTTC.

This clonotype was detected once. Compared with germline, one end of the junction differs, possibly owing to a read error. The chain joins TRBV29-1 to TRBJ1-1; tentatively, D is TRBD1 (5 bases). Germline V lookup: CDR1 SQVTM, CDR2 ANQGSEA. This CDR3 is built from 12 residues. The CDR3 loop reads CSARGTNTGAFF. The CDR3 bases are TGCAGCGCTCGGGGCACGAACACTGGAGCTTTCTTT.

This clonotype was found a few times. Here the CDR3 reads CAWSVLGTEAFF. The CDR3 region has the DNA TGTGCCTGGAGTGTCCTGGGGACTGAAGCTTTCTTT. The chain is built from TRBV30 and TRBJ1-1; D uncertain. Trimming removed 0 bases at V and 5 bases at J, with 7 bases between. Germline CDR1 is GTSNPN and CDR2 is SVGIG (reference sequence). CDR3 length: 12 amino acids.

This clonotype was seen many times. This chain joins TRBV28 and TRBJ1-5; perhaps TRBD1 as D (5 bases). CDR1 and CDR2 (germline): MDHEN, SYDVKM. Trimming stripped 3 bases from V and 6 bases from J, with 9 bases between. The CDR3 runs to 13 residues. CDR3 DNA sequence: TGTGCCAGCAGTTTCCAGGGAGGTCAGCCCCAGCATTTT. It codes for CASSFQGGQPQHF. The whole variable domain, filled in from reference TRBV28 and TRBJ1-5, reads DVKVTQSSRYLVKRTGEKVFLECVQDMDHENMFWYRQDPGLGLRLIYFSYDVKMKEKGDIPEGYSVSREKKERFSLILESASTNQTSMYLCASSFQGGQPQHFGDGTRLSIL.

This clonotype was recorded a few times. A much larger clone differs from this one at a single base, so this may be a read error. V and J are TRBV20-1 and TRBJ1-5, with D possibly matching TRBD1 (5 bases). The CDR3 contains 17 residues. The ends were cut back, 6 bases at V and 0 bases at J, with 21 bases in the middle. CDR1 and CDR2 from the germline V gene are DFQATT and SNEGSKA (reference sequence). The CDR3 nucleotides are TGCAGTGCCCCGAAAGAGACAGAACCATATAGCAATCAGCCCCAGCATTTT. Its protein is CSAPKETEPYSNQPQHF.

This clonotype occurred a few times. The gene calls are TRBV20-1 and TRBJ2-2; 8 nucleotides line up with TRBD1. This CDR3 contains 16 residues. Germline V gene sequence: CDR1 DFQATT, CDR2 SNEGSKA (reference sequence). Losses at the gene ends were 3 bases for V and 5 bases for J; bases not matched to a gene: 11. The CDR3 DNA follows: TGCAGTGCTAGTCGGCAGGGGGCGCGGACAACCGGGGAGCTGTTTTTT. The encoded protein is CSASRQGARTTGELFF.

This clonotype came up many times. The V and J genes are TRBV11-2 and TRBJ1-2, with 7 bases matching TRBD1. Germline V gene data show CDR1 as SGHAT and CDR2 as FQNNGV. V gave up 4 bases and J gave up 4 bases; unmatched junction bases: 6. The CDR3 spans 14 residues. Here the CDR3 DNA reads TGTGCCAGCAGCTCTGCAGGGGGGGGCTATGGCTACACCTTC. Its protein is CASSSAGGGYGYTF.

The chain couples TRBV20-1 to TRBJ1-1; D is unclear. The CDR3 totals 12 residues. Trimming removed 5 bases at V and 3 bases at J, with 10 bases between. Germline values: CDR1 DFQATT, CDR2 SNEGSKA (reference sequence). CDR3 nucleotide sequence: TGCAGTGCTCAGGAGAGGGACACTGAAGCTTTCTTT. Translating it yields CSAQERDTEAFF.

This clonotype was detected many times. The chain recombines TRBV7-9 with TRBJ2-5; 7 positions agree with TRBD2. The V gene end was trimmed by 1 base and the J gene end by 4 bases; junction bases not matched to a gene: 3. The CDR3 is 14 amino acids. Germline values: CDR1 SEHNR, CDR2 FQNEAQ (reference sequence). CDR3 sequence: CASSLVGGGETQYF. The CDR3 DNA reads as TGTGCCAGCAGCTTAGTGGGGGGGGGAGAGACCCAGTACTTC.

This clonotype was observed many times. The chain uses TRBV9 and TRBJ2-5; TRBD2 might be the D (6 bases). V was shortened by 0 bases and J by 5 bases, with 14 bases between the two germline ends. The CDR3 sequence is 15 residues long. Germline-derived CDR1 and CDR2 are SGDLS and YYNGEE. The CDR3, as DNA: TGTGCCAGCAGCGTAGTAGGCGGAGGGCAGGAGACCCAGTACTTC. It codes for CASSVVGGGQETQYF.

Comments on this clonotype: Given a much more abundant clone one base away, this may be a read error. CDR3 nucleotide sequence: TGCGCCAGCAGCGCAGGACAAGGGGGTAGTTTCACCGGGGAGCTGTTTTTT. This gives the protein CASSAGQGGSFTGELFF. V gene TRBV5-1 combines with J gene TRBJ2-2; D is possibly TRBD1 (6 bases). The CDR3 has 17 residues. CDR1 and CDR2 from the germline V gene are SGHRS and YFSETQ. The germline V and J ends were trimmed by 4 bases and 4 bases, with 20 bases remaining between them.

This clonotype was seen only a few times. The chain carries TRBV12-5 and TRBJ1-1, with D possibly TRBD1 on 6 matching bases. This CDR3 spans 16 amino acids. Trimming shortened V by 0 bases and J by 4 bases, and 15 bases separated the two germline ends. Germline V CDR1 and CDR2: LGHNT, FRNRAP. The CDR3 loop is CASGLVVRGGGTEAFF. The CDR3, as DNA: TGTGCTAGTGGTTTGGTGGTGAGGGGAGGGGGCACTGAAGCTTTCTTT.

This clonotype was counted at least ten times. This chain joins TRBV5-1 and TRBJ2-7, with 10 bases matching TRBD1. The germline V gene has CDR1 SGHRS and CDR2 YFSETQ. V lost 4 bases and J lost 8; bases outside the gene matches: 12. This CDR3 region has 15 residues. CDR3 in amino acids: CASSPGQGGNQKQYF. CDR3 DNA: TGCGCCAGCAGCCCCGGACAGGGGGGCAATCAGAAGCAGTACTTC.

This chain joins TRBV15 and TRBJ2-3, with 9 bases that match TRBD1. The CDR3 is 17 residues long. V shed 1 base and J 4 bases; nucleotides not matched to a gene: 9. From germline, CDR1 is LNHNV and CDR2 YYDKDF (reference sequence). DNA for the CDR3: TGTGCCACCAGCAGAGTGAGACCGGGACAGGGCCCAGATACGCAGTATTTT. Protein sequence: CATSRVRPGQGPDTQYF. Using reference TRBV15 and TRBJ2-3 for the parts outside the CDR3, the full variable domain is DAMVIQNPRYQVTQFGKPVTLSCSQTLNHNVMYWYQQKSSQAPKLLFHYYDKDFNNEADTPDNFQSRRPNTSFCFLDIRSPGLGDTAMYLCATSRVRPGQGPDTQYFGPGTRLTVL.

This clonotype was counted many times. The V gene is TRBV19, the J gene TRBJ2-4; either TRBD1 or TRBD2 may fit D (5 bases each). Germline CDR1 LNHDA, CDR2 SQIVND (reference sequence). With 4 bases removed from V and 7 bases from J, the gap between germline ends came to 17 bases. This CDR3 region has 15 residues. The chain's CDR3 is CASSTLTGTANIQYF. The CDR3 nucleotides read TGTGCCAGTAGTACCTTAACCGGGACCGCTAACATTCAGTACTTC.

The chain combines TRBV6-1 with TRBJ1-5; tentatively, D is TRBD1 (5 bases). The CDR3 contains 14 residues. Germline assignment: CDR1 MNHNS and CDR2 SASEGT. V lost 0 bases and J lost 7, with 10 bases in between. The CDR3 DNA reads TGTGCCAGCAGTGAAGCTTGGAGGGGACAGCCCCAGCATTTT. Translation: CASSEAWRGQPQHF.

This clonotype was seen ten or more times. The chain employs TRBV28 and TRBJ2-1; D gene ambiguous. V shed 10 bases and J shed 2 bases, with 12 bases lying between them. The CDR3 runs 13 residues. CDR1 is MDHEN and CDR2 is SYDVKM in the germline V gene. The CDR3 bases are TGTGCCACTCGTGAGGCAGCCTACAATGAGCAGTTCTTC. This sequence encodes CATREAAYNEQFF.

The V gene is TRBV30, the J gene TRBJ1-2; D is perhaps TRBD1 (6 bases). The CDR3 contains 12 residues. The V and J ends lost 4 bases and 2 bases respectively, with 8 bases between them. Germline V lookup: CDR1 GTSNPN, CDR2 SVGIG (reference sequence). The CDR3 region has the DNA TGTGCCTGGACCCAGGGGAACTATGGCTACACCTTC. Translating it yields CAWTQGNYGYTF.

This clonotype was counted at least ten times. The CDR3 nucleotides are TGTGCCTGGAGTGACGGGGTGGGGGGGAGGAGAGATACGCAGTATTTT. Translation: CAWSDGVGGRRDTQYF. The chain uses TRBV30 and TRBJ2-3; 7 bases line up with TRBD2. Germline V CDR1 and CDR2: GTSNPN, SVGIG (reference sequence). The CDR3 loop spans 16 amino acids. Trimming cost V 1 base and J 5 bases; bases outside gene matches: 12.

This clonotype was recorded at least ten times. The chain employs TRBV19 and TRBJ2-3; 10 positions match TRBD2. The CDR3 runs 22 residues. The V gene's germline CDR1 is LNHDA and CDR2 SQIVND (reference sequence). After removal of 0 bases from V and 0 bases from J, the junction contained 18 bases not matched to a gene. In DNA form, the CDR3 reads TGTGCCAGTAGTATAGATCGTTCGTCTAGCGGGGGCGTAAGATCTAGCACAGATACGCAGTATTTT. It is translated as CASSIDRSSSGGVRSSTDTQYF.

This clonotype has at least ten counts. V and J are TRBV7-2 and TRBJ2-5; 8 bases match TRBD2. This CDR3 has 17 residues. V lost 1 base, J lost 1 base, and 8 bases stayed unmatched. Germline values: CDR1 SGHTA, CDR2 FQGNSA. CDR3 sequence: CASSLGQSGGPQETQYF. As DNA, the CDR3 is TGTGCCAGCAGCTTAGGGCAGTCGGGGGGGCCCCAAGAGACCCAGTACTTC.